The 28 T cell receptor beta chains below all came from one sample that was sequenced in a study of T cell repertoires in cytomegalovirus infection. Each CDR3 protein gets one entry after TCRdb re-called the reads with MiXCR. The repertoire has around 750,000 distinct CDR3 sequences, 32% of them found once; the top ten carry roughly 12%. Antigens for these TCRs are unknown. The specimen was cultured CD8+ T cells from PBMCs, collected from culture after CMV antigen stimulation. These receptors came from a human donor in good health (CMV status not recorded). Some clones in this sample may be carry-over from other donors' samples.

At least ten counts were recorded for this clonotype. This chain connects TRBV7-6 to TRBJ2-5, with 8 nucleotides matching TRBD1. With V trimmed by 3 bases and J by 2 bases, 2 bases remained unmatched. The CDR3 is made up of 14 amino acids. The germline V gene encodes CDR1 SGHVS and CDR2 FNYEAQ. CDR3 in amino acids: CASSLDRVQETQYF. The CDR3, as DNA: TGTGCCAGCAGCTTGGACAGGGTACAAGAGACCCAGTACTTC.

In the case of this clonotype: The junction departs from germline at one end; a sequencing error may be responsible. The CDR3 spells CASRPPPNTGELSF. The DNA of the CDR3 is TGTGCCAGCAGACCCCCACCGAACACCGGGGAGCTGTCTTTT. V and J are TRBV28 and TRBJ2-2; possible D gene TRBD2, 5 bases. CDR1 is MDHEN, CDR2 SYDVKM, per germline. The CDR3 spans 14 residues.

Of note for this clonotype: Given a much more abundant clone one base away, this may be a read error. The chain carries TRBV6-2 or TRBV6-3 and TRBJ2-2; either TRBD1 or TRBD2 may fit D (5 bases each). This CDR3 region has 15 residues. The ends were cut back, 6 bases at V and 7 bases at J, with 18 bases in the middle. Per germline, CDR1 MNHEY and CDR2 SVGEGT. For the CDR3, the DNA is TGTGCCAGCAGCCTATCGGGGCTCAGGAACGGGGAGCTGTTTTTT. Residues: CASSLSGLRNGELFF.

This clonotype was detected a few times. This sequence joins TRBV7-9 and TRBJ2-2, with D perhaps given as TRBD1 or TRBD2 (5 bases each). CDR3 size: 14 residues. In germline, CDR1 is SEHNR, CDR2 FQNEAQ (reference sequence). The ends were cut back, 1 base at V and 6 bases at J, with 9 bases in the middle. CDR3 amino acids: CASSLDLGAGELFF. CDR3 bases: TGTGCCAGCAGCTTAGATCTGGGGGCCGGGGAGCTGTTTTTT.

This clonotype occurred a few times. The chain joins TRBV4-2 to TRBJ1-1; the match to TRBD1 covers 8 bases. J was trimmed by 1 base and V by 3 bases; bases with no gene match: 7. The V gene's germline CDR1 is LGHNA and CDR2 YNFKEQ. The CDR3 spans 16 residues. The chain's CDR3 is CASSHAPGQGNTEAFF. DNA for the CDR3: TGTGCCAGCAGCCACGCGCCTGGACAGGGGAACACTGAAGCTTTCTTT.

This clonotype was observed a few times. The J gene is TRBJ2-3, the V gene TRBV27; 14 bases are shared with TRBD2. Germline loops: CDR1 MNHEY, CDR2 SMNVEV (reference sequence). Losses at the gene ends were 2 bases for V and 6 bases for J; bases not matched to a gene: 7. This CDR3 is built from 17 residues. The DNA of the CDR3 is TGTGCCAGCAGTTTACGCGGACTAGCGGGGGGTGGGGATACGCAGTATTTT. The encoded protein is CASSLRGLAGGGDTQYF.

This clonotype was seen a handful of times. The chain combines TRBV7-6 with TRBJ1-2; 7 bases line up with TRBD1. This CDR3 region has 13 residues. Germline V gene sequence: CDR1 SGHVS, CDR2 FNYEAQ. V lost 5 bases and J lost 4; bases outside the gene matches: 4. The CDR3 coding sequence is TGTGCCAGCAGCCAGACAGGGATCTATGGCTACACCTTC. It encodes CASSQTGIYGYTF.

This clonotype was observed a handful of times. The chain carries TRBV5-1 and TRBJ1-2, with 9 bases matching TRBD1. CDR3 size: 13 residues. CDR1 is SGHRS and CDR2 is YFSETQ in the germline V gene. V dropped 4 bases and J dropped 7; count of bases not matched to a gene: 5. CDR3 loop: CASSASTGGGYTF. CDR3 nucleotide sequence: TGCGCCAGCAGCGCCTCGACAGGGGGTGGCTACACCTTC.

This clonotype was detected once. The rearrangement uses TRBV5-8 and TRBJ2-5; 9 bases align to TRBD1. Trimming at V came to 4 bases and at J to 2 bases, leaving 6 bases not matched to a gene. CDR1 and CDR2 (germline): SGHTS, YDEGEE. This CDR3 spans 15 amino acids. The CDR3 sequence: CASSLQGARQETQYF. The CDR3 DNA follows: TGTGCCAGCAGCCTACAGGGGGCGAGACAAGAGACCCAGTACTTC.

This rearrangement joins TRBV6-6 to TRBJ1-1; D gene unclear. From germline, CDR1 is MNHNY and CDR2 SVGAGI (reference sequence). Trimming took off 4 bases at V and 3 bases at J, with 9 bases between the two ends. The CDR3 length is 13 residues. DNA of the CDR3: TGTGCCAGCAGTTCCCGGGTCCACACTGAAGCTTTCTTT. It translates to CASSSRVHTEAFF.

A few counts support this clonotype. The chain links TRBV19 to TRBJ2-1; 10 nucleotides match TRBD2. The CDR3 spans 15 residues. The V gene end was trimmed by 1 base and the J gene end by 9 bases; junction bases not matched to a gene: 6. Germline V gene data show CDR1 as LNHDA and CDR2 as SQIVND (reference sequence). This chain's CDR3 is CASSIASGGPAEQFF. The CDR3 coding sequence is TGTGCCAGTAGTATAGCTAGCGGGGGTCCCGCTGAGCAGTTCTTC.

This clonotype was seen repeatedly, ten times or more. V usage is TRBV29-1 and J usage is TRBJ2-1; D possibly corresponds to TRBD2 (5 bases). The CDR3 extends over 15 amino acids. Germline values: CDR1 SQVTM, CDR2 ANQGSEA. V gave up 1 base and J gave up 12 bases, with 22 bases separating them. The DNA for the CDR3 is TGCAGCGTTGAAGGAGGAGGATTCTACAATGAGAGGCAGTTCTTC. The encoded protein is CSVEGGGFYNERQFF.

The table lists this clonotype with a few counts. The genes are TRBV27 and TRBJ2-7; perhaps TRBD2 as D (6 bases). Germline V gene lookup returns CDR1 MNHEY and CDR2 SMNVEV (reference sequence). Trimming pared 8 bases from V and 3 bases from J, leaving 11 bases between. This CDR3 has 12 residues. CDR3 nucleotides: TGTGCCAGCGGGGACTTTGTCTACGAGCAGTACTTC. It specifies CASGDFVYEQYF.

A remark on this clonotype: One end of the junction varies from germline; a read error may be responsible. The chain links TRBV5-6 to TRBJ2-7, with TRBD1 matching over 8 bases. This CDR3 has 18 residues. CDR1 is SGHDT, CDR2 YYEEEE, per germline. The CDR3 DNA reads TGTGCCAGCAGCTTGGTGGTGTATGAGGACAGGGCGTCCTCCGAGCAGTACTTC. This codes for CASSLVVYEDRASSEQYF. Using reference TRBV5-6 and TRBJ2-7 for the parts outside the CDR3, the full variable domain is DAGVTQSPTHLIKTRGQQVTLRCSPKSGHDTVSWYQQALGQGPQFIFQYYEEEERQRGNFPDRFSGHQFPNYSSELNVNALLLGDSALYLCASSLVVYEDRASSEQYFGPGTRLTVT.

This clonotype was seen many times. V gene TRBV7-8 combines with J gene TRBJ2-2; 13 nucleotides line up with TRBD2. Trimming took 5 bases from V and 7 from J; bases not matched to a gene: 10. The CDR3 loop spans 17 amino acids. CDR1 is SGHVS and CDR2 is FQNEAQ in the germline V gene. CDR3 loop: CASSPTSGGASDGELFF. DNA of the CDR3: TGTGCCAGCAGCCCCACTAGCGGGGGGGCCTCCGACGGGGAGCTGTTTTTT.

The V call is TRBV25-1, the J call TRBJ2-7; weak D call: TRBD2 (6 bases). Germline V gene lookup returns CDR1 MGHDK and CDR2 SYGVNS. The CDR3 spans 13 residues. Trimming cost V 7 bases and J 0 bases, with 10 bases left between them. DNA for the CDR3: TGTGCCAGCATCCCGGACTACTCCTACGAGCAGTACTTC. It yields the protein CASIPDYSYEQYF.

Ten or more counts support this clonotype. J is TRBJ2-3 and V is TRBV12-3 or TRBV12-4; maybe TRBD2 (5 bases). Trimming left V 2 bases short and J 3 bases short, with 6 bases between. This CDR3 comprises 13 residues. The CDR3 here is CASSLPGTDTQYF. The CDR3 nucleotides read TGTGCCAGCAGTTTACCGGGAACAGATACGCAGTATTTT.

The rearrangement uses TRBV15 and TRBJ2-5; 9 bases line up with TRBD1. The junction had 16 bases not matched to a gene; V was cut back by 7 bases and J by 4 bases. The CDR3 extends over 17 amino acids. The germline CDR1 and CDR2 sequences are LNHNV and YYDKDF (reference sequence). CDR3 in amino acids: CATTDGTGFEWRETQYF. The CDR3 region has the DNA TGTGCCACCACGGACGGGACAGGGTTTGAATGGAGAGAGACCCAGTACTTC.

For the CDR3, the DNA is TGCAGTGCTAGACGGCCCGACGGATCTTACAATGAGCAGTTCTTC. This encodes CSARRPDGSYNEQFF. The rearrangement joins TRBV20-1 to TRBJ2-1; D call uncertain. The CDR3 is made up of 15 amino acids. The V gene lost 2 bases and the J gene lost 4 bases, with 15 bases spanning the gap. CDR1 and CDR2 (germline): DFQATT, SNEGSKA (reference sequence).

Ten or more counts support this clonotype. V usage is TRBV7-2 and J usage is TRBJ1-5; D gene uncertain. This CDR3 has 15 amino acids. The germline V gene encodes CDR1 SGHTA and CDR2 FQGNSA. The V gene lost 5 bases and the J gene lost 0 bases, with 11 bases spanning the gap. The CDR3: CASSVYGPSNQPQHF. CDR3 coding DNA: TGTGCCAGCAGCGTATACGGACCTAGCAATCAGCCCCAGCATTTT.

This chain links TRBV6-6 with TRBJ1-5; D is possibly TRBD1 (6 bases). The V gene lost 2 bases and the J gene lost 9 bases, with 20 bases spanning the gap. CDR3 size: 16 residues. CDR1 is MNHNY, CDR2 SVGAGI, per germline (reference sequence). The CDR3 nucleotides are TGTGCCAGCAGTTACCGGGTAGGGGGGGAAGGATTGCCCCAGCATTTT. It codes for CASSYRVGGEGLPQHF.

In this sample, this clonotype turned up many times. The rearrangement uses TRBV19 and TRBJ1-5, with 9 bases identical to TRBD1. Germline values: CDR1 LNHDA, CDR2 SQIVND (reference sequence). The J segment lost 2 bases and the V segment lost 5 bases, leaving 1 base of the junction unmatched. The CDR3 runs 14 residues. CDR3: CASSWDRGNQPQHF. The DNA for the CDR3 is TGTGCCAGTAGTTGGGACAGGGGCAATCAGCCCCAGCATTTT.

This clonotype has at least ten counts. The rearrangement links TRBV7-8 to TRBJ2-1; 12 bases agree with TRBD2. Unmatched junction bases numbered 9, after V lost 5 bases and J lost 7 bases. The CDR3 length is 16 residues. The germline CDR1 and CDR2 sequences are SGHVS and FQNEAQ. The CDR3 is CASSTDLAGGGNEQFF. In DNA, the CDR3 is TGTGCCAGCAGCACCGATCTAGCGGGGGGGGGTAATGAGCAGTTCTTC.

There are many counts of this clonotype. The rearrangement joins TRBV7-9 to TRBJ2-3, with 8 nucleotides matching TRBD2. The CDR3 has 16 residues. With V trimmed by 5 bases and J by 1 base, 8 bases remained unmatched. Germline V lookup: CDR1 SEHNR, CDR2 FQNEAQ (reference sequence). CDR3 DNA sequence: TGTGCCAGCAGCCTCCGGACTAGCCCGGGCACAGATACGCAGTATTTT. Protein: CASSLRTSPGTDTQYF.

CDR3 residues: CASRNAGGAWTEAFF. In DNA form, the CDR3 reads TGTGCCAGCAGGAACGCAGGGGGCGCGTGGACTGAAGCTTTCTTT. This rearrangement joins TRBV6-2 or TRBV6-3 to TRBJ1-1; TRBD1 matches at 8 bases. Germline V gene lookup returns CDR1 MNHEY and CDR2 SVGEGT. The length of the CDR3 is 15 residues. The trim removed 6 bases at V and 5 bases at J, leaving 11 bases unmatched.

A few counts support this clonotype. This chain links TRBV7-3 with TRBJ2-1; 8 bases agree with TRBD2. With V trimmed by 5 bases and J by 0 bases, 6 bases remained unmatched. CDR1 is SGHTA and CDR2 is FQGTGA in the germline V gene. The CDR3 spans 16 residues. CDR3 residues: CASSTLAGRSYNEQFF. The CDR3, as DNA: TGTGCCAGCAGCACCCTAGCGGGCCGCTCCTACAATGAGCAGTTCTTC.

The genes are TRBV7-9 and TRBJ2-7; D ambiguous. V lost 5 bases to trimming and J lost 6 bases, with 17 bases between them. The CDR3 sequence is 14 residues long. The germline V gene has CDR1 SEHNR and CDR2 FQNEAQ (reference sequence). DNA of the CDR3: TGTGCCAGCAGCATTAATCCTCGCCCGGGCGAGCAGTACTTC. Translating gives CASSINPRPGEQYF.

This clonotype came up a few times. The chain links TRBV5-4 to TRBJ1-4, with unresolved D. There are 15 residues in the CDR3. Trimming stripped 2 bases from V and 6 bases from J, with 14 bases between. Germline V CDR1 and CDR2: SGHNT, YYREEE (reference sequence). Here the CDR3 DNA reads TGTGCCAGCAGCTTTGATTCTGGTTTTGATGAAAAACTGTTTTTT. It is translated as CASSFDSGFDEKLFF. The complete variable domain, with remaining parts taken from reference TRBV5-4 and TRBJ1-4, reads ETGVTQSPTHLIKTRGQQVTLRCSSQSGHNTVSWYQQALGQGPQFIFQYYREEENGRGNFPPRFSGLQFPNYSSELNVNALELDDSALYLCASSFDSGFDEKLFFGSGTQLSVL.